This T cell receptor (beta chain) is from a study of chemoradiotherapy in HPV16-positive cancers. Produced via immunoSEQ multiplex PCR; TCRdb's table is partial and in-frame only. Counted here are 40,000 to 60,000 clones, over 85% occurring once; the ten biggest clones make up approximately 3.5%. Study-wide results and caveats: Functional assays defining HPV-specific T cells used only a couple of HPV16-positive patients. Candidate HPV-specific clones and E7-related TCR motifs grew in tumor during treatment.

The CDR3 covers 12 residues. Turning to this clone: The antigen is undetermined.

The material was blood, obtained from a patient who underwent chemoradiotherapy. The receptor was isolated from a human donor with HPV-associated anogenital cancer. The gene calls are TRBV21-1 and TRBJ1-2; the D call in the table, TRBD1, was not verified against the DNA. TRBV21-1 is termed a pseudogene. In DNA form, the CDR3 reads TGTGCCAGCAGCCCTCCGGACAGGCTCGGCACCTTC. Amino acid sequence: CASSPPDRLGTF.